These 15 T cell receptor beta chains were sequenced from one sample in a study of shared clonotypes between healthy human individuals. Assay: immunoSEQ multiplex PCR; the TCRdb copy retains only in-frame clones and omits some. This sample carries millions of clones, 90% to 95% of them seen once, and the ten largest clones take around 0.4%. Sequencing input: naive CD4+ T cells from PBMCs. As to subset: CD45RA+ positively selected. The receptors were sampled from a man between 18 and 35 years old in good health. Some clones in this sample may be carry-over from other donors' samples.

This chain links TRBV5-5 with TRBJ2-7; D is undetermined. Trimming cost V 1 base and J 2 bases, with 10 bases left between them. The CDR3 loop spans 14 amino acids. Per the germline V gene, CDR1 is SGHKS and CDR2 is YYEKEE (reference sequence). The CDR3 is CASSLPVPAYEQYF. The CDR3, as DNA: TGTGCCAGCAGCTTGCCAGTGCCGGCCTACGAGCAGTACTTC. Full variable domain (rest looked up from reference TRBV5-5 and TRBJ2-7): DAGVTQSPTHLIKTRGQQVTLRCSPISGHKSVSWYQQVLGQGPQFIFQYYEKEERGRGNFPDRFSARQFPNYSSELNVNALLLGDSALYLCASSLPVPAYEQYFGPGTRLTVT.

With regard to this clone: Other DNA sequences from this sample encode an identical CDR3 as well. This chain uses TRBV7-9 with TRBJ2-7; D not resolved. Germline-derived CDR1 and CDR2 are SEHNR and FQNEAQ (reference sequence). The V end lost 3 bases, the J end lost 1 base, and 1 base lay between the germline ends. This CDR3 comprises 11 residues. Here the CDR3 DNA reads TGTGCCAGCAGCTTTTCCTACGAGCAGTACTTC. It encodes CASSFSYEQYF.

J is TRBJ2-1 and V is TRBV9; possibly TRBD2 for D (6 bases). The V and J ends lost 2 bases and 9 bases respectively, with 21 bases between them. Germline assignment: CDR1 SGDLS and CDR2 YYNGEE. This CDR3 is built from 16 residues. The CDR3 loop is CASSVRGDWGAFEQFF. The CDR3 nucleotides read TGTGCCAGCAGCGTCCGAGGGGACTGGGGCGCCTTTGAGCAGTTCTTC.

V usage is TRBV6-6 and J usage is TRBJ2-5; no reliable D call. CDR1 is MNHNY and CDR2 is SVGAGI in the germline V gene (reference sequence). The CDR3 is 13 amino acids. Trimming took 8 bases from V and 0 from J, leaving 10 bases between them. In DNA form, the CDR3 reads TGTGCCAGCCAGAGGTCTCACCAAGAGACCCAGTACTTC. Translated: CASQRSHQETQYF.

This chain joins TRBV2 and TRBJ2-5; D may be TRBD1 (6 bases). This CDR3 comprises 15 residues. The germline V gene has CDR1 SNHLY and CDR2 FYNNEI. Trimming took off 2 bases at V and 2 bases at J, with 12 bases between the two ends. The CDR3, as DNA: TGTGCCAGCAGTGAACGTACAGGGATTCAAGAGACCCAGTACTTC. This encodes CASSERTGIQETQYF.

The chain links TRBV16 to TRBJ1-5; 8 bases agree with TRBD1. J gave up 2 bases and V 7 bases, and 4 bases lay outside the gene matches. The CDR3 contains 14 residues. Germline V gene sequence: CDR1 KGHSY, CDR2 FQNENV. Here the CDR3 DNA reads TGTGCCAGCACCGACAGGGGAGGCAATCAGCCCCAGCATTTT. Translated, it gives CASTDRGGNQPQHF.

The chain employs TRBV5-4 and TRBJ2-1, with D unresolved. Trimming shortened V by 7 bases and J by 0 bases, and 8 bases separated the two germline ends. Germline values: CDR1 SGHNT, CDR2 YYREEE (reference sequence). The CDR3 length is 13 residues. CDR3 amino acids: CASHLPSYNEQFF. The CDR3 DNA sequence: TGTGCCAGCCACCTCCCCTCCTACAATGAGCAGTTCTTC.

The CDR3 here is CASSISGSRTGELFF. As DNA, the CDR3 is TGTGCCAGCAGCATTAGCGGGAGCAGGACCGGGGAGCTGTTTTTT. The V and J genes are TRBV28 and TRBJ2-2; 9 nucleotides agree with TRBD2. V was pared by 6 bases and J by 5 bases, with 7 bases of the junction left unmatched. The CDR3 is 15 amino acids. In germline, CDR1 is MDHEN, CDR2 SYDVKM.

The chain joins TRBV28 to TRBJ1-3; 8 bases match TRBD1. V lost 4 bases and J lost 1; bases outside the gene matches: 3. Germline lookup yields CDR1 MDHEN and CDR2 SYDVKM. The CDR3 has 15 residues. Written as DNA, the CDR3 is TGTGCCAGCAGTTCAGGGGGCGGGTCTGGAAACACCATATATTTT. This encodes CASSSGGGSGNTIYF.

This chain connects TRBV5-1 to TRBJ1-2, with 10 positions matching TRBD1. Germline V gene lookup returns CDR1 SGHRS and CDR2 YFSETQ. This CDR3 is 17 amino acids long. V gave up 4 bases and J gave up 4 bases; unmatched junction bases: 13. The CDR3 spells CASSGGNPGTGVYGYTF. The CDR3 DNA reads TGCGCCAGCAGCGGGGGGAATCCCGGGACAGGGGTCTATGGCTACACCTTC. Looking up the rest from reference TRBV5-1 and TRBJ1-2 gives the full variable domain: KAGVTQTPRYLIKTRGQQVTLSCSPISGHRSVSWYQQTPGQGLQFLFEYFSETQRNKGNFPGRFSGRQFSNSRSEMNVSTLELGDSALYLCASSGGNPGTGVYGYTFGSGTRLTVV.

This sequence joins TRBV4-1 and TRBJ2-7; D might be TRBD2 (6 bases). The CDR3 contains 15 residues. The V and J ends lost 5 bases and 5 bases respectively, with 19 bases between them. Germline V CDR1 and CDR2: MGHRA, YSYEKL. The CDR3 nucleotides read TGCGCCAGCAGCGAAGCGAATGTGCGGGGAAACGAGCAGTACTTC. Protein product: CASSEANVRGNEQYF.

V gene TRBV19 combines with J gene TRBJ1-5; D is unclear. Germline V gives CDR1 LNHDA, CDR2 SQIVND (reference sequence). V lost 5 bases and J lost 2, with 19 bases in between. CDR3 length equals 17 residues. The CDR3: CASSSRATQNGNQPQHF. The CDR3 nucleotides are TGTGCCAGTAGTTCCCGAGCTACCCAAAACGGCAATCAGCCCCAGCATTTT.

The chain is built from TRBV5-8 and TRBJ2-3; D uncertain. Germline CDR1 SGHTS, CDR2 YDEGEE. Trimming left V 3 bases short and J 1 base short, with 3 bases between. This CDR3 contains 12 residues. The CDR3 loop is CASSSRTDTQYF. The DNA of the CDR3 is TGTGCCAGCAGCTCACGCACAGATACGCAGTATTTT.

The chain carries TRBV4-3 and TRBJ2-5; maybe TRBD1 (6 bases). The tail of the sequence fits TRBJ2-7 better, so the J call may be wrong. Germline-derived CDR1 and CDR2 are LGHNA and YSLEER. This CDR3 is 16 amino acids long. The CDR3, as DNA: TGCGCCAGCAGCCAAGAGACAGGCCAGGACCTCTACGAGCAGTACTTC. Encoded protein: CASSQETGQDLYEQYF.

The chain joins TRBV5-1 to TRBJ2-5, with 10 positions matching TRBD1. V trimming: 0 bases; J trimming: 5 bases; junction bases outside the gene matches: 7. The CDR3 spans 16 residues. In germline, CDR1 is SGHRS, CDR2 YFSETQ. CDR3 amino acids: CASSLEGTGAWETQYF. The CDR3 DNA is TGCGCCAGCAGCTTGGAGGGGACAGGGGCTTGGGAGACCCAGTACTTC.